This T cell receptor (beta chain) was identified in a study of vaccination and CD4 T cells after COVID-19. Study details: Post-vaccine sampling followed dose two by a median roughly 76 days (range 14 to 241).

Findings of the study overall: Relatively few convalescent patients were studied; early post-infection timepoints were not included. The authors identified 304 of 307 vaccine-specific clones in convalescent patients as spike mono-reactive.

TCRdb re-derived calls from the PCR reads in MiXCR, one entry per CDR3 protein. The sample contains 21,000 or so distinct CDR3 sequences, roughly 61% of which appear only once. Germline CDR1 SGHTA, CDR2 FQGNSA. The CDR3 is made up of 14 amino acids. V was clipped by 5 bases and J by 1 base; unmatched bases: 3. In the case of this clonotype: As yet, its antigen is unknown.

The sample was CD4+ T cells from blood, taken before SARS-CoV-2 vaccination. This receptor was obtained from a human donor who had recovered from COVID-19. The chain joins TRBV7-2 to TRBJ2-5, with 8 positions matching TRBD2. The CDR3 is CASSLGTSQETQYF. The CDR3 coding sequence is TGTGCCAGCAGCCTGGGGACTAGCCAAGAGACCCAGTACTTC.